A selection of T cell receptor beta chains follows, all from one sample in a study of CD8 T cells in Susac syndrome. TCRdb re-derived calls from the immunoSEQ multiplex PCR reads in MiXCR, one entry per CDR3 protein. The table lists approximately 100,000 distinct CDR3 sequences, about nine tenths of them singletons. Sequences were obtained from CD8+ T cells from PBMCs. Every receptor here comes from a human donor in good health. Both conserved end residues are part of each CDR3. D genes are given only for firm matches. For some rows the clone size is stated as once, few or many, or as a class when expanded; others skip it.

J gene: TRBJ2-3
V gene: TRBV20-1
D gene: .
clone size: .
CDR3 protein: CSARYTGPDTQYF
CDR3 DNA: TGCAGTGCTAGATATACAGGGCCAGATACGCAGTATTTT

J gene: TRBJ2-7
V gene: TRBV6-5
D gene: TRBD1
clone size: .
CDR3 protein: CASRPPGTGLDEQYF
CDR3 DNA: TGTGCCAGCAGACCGCCCGGGACAGGGCTAGACGAGCAGTACTTC

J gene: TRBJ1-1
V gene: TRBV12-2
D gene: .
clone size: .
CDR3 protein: CASRPGMNTEAFF
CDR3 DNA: TGTGCAAGTCGACCGGGGATGAACACTGAAGCTTTCTTT

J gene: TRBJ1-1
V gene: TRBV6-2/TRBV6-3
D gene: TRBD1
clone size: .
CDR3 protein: CASSRPQGVNTEAFF
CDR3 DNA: TGTGCCAGCAGCCGACCCCAGGGGGTGAACACTGAAGCTTTCTTT

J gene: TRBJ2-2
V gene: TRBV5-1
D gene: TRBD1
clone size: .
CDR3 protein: CASSSSSSGTATGELFF
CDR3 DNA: TGCGCCAGCAGCTCTTCTTCCTCCGGGACAGCGACCGGGGAGCTGTTTTTT

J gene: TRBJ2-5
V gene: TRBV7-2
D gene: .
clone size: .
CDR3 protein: CASSLVWYQETQYF
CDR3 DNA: TGTGCCAGCAGCTTAGTCTGGTACCAAGAGACCCAGTACTTC

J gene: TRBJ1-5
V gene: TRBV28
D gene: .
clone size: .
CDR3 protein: CASSWGNNQPQHF
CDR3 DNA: TGTGCCAGCAGTTGGGGTAACAATCAGCCCCAGCATTTT

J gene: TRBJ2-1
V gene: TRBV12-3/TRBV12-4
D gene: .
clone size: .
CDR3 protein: CASSPFQSSYNEQFF
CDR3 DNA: TGTGCCAGCAGCCCGTTTCAGAGCTCCTACAATGAGCAGTTCTTC

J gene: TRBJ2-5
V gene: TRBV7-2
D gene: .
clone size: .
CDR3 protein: CASSLTLASETQYF
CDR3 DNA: TGTGCCAGCAGCTTGACTCTAGCGTCGGAGACCCAGTACTTC

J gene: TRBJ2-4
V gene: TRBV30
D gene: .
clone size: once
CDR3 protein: CAWSVGGTERRNIQYF
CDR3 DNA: TGTGCCTGGAGTGTAGGGGGGACAGAACGGCGCAACATTCAGTACTTC

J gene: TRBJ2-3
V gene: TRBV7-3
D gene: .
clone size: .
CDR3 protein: CASSFLRTDTQYF
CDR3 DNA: TGTGCCAGCAGCTTCCTGAGGACAGATACGCAGTATTTT

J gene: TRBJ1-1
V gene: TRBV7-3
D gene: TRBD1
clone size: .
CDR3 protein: CASSLSPPGGNTEAFF
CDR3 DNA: TGTGCCAGCAGCTTATCTCCGCCAGGGGGGAACACTGAAGCTTTCTTT

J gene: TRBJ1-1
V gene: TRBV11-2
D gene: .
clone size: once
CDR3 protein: CASSLEFGKMNTEAFF
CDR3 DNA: TGTGCCAGCAGCTTAGAGTTCGGCAAGATGAACACTGAAGCTTTCTTT